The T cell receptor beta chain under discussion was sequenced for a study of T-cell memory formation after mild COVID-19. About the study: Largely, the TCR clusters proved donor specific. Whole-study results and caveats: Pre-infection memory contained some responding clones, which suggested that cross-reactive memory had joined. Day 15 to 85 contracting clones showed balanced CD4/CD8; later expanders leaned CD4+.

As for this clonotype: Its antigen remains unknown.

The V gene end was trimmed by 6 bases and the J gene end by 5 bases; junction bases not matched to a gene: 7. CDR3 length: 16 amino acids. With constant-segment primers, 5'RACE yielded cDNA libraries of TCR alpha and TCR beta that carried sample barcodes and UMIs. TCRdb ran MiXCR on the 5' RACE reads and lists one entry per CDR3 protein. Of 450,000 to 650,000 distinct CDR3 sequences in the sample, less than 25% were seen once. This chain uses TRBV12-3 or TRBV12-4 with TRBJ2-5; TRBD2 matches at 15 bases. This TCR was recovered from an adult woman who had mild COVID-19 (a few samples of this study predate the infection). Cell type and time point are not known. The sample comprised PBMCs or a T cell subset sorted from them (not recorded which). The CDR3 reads CASSRTSGRVGETQYF. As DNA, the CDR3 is TGTGCCAGCAGCCGGACTAGCGGGAGGGTGGGGGAGACCCAGTACTTC.